The 10 T cell receptor beta chains listed next were all sequenced from one sample in a study of blood T cell repertoires in COVID-19. TCRdb's table, derived via immunoSEQ multiplex PCR, lists solely in-frame clones and lacks some. Here the sample spans over 200,000 clones, about nine tenths being singletons. Specimen: PBMCs or T cells enriched from blood (not recorded which). The receptor set was obtained from a woman aged 50 to 65 in a cohort exposed to, infected with or recovered from COVID-19 (not recorded which).

The gene calls are TRBV27 and TRBJ2-1, with 10 bases that match TRBD2. The J segment lost 7 bases and the V segment lost 5 bases, leaving 11 bases of the junction unmatched. The CDR3 runs 16 residues. CDR1 is MNHEY, CDR2 SMNVEV, per germline (reference sequence). CDR3 in amino acids: CASSPLSGGVGNEQFF. CDR3 sequence (DNA): TGTGCCAGCAGTCCCCTCAGCGGGGGGGTGGGAAATGAGCAGTTCTTC.

CDR3 DNA: TGTGCCAGCAGCGGACAGGGCCATGGCTACACCTTC. Translating gives CASSGQGHGYTF. The chain uses TRBV9 and TRBJ1-2, with TRBD1 identical over 7 bases. Germline values: CDR1 SGDLS, CDR2 YYNGEE. The length of the CDR3 is 12 residues. V lost 3 bases to trimming and J lost 6 bases; unmatched junction nucleotides: 2.

The chain combines TRBV7-6 with TRBJ1-1; D is unclear. Germline lookup yields CDR1 SGHVS and CDR2 FNYEAQ. Trimming shortened V by 3 bases and J by 0 bases, and 5 bases separated the two germline ends. This CDR3 has 13 residues. CDR3 in DNA: TGTGCCAGCAGCTTGTCCGTGAACACTGAAGCTTTCTTT. It yields the protein CASSLSVNTEAFF.

The chain recombines TRBV7-9 with TRBJ2-3, with 11 nucleotides matching TRBD2. The junction had 7 bases not matched to a gene; V was cut back by 5 bases and J by 0 bases. The CDR3 loop spans 17 amino acids. Germline V gene data show CDR1 as SEHNR and CDR2 as FQNEAQ (reference sequence). CDR3 residues: CASSASGLADSTDTQYF. For the CDR3, the DNA is TGTGCCAGCAGCGCCTCGGGACTAGCGGATAGCACAGATACGCAGTATTTT.

The V and J genes are TRBV7-9 and TRBJ1-1; D is possibly TRBD1 (6 bases). Trimming left V 1 base short and J 3 bases short, with 12 bases between. The CDR3 consists of 15 residues. Germline lookup yields CDR1 SEHNR and CDR2 FQNEAQ (reference sequence). The CDR3 is CASSLGSQGYTEAFF. The CDR3 DNA is TGTGCCAGCAGCTTAGGATCGCAGGGGTACACTGAAGCTTTCTTT.

The CDR3 loop is CASSHHSGGDTDTQYF. The CDR3 nucleotides are TGTGCCAGCAGCCACCATAGCGGGGGGGACACAGATACGCAGTATTTT. J is TRBJ2-3 and V is TRBV3-1 (or the pseudogene TRBV3-2), with TRBD2 matching over 11 bases. CDR3 length equals 16 residues. In germline, CDR1 is LGHDT, CDR2 YNNKEL (reference sequence). Trimming cost V 3 bases and J 2 bases; bases outside gene matches: 4.

This clone was observed at least ten times. The J gene is TRBJ1-5, the V gene TRBV28; D remains ambiguous. V lost 3 bases and J 0 bases, leaving 9 bases between the germline ends. The CDR3 loop spans 15 amino acids. Germline loops: CDR1 MDHEN, CDR2 SYDVKM. CDR3 sequence reads: CASSFIGDSNQPQHF. For the CDR3, the DNA is TGTGCCAGCAGTTTTATAGGAGATAGCAATCAGCCCCAGCATTTT.

This clone was counted only a few times. The chain couples TRBV3-1 (or the pseudogene TRBV3-2) to TRBJ1-5, with 8 nucleotides matching TRBD1. Germline CDR1 is LGHDT and CDR2 is YNNKEL (reference sequence). The CDR3 is 16 amino acids. The trim removed 4 bases at V and 6 bases at J, leaving 11 bases unmatched. Here the CDR3 reads CASSPQTGAVSQPQHF. CDR3 DNA sequence: TGTGCCAGCAGCCCACAGACAGGGGCGGTTAGTCAGCCCCAGCATTTT.

The chain couples TRBV7-2 to TRBJ2-7; D is perhaps TRBD1 (5 bases). CDR3 length: 14 amino acids. Germline CDR1 is SGHTA and CDR2 is FQGNSA. V shed 3 bases and J shed 3 bases, with 12 bases lying between them. The CDR3 here is CASSLQQDFYEQYF. CDR3 sequence (DNA): TGTGCCAGCAGCTTGCAACAGGATTTCTACGAGCAGTACTTC.

The chain has TRBV28 and TRBJ1-1; D gene ambiguous. In germline, CDR1 is MDHEN, CDR2 SYDVKM. Trimming removed 6 bases from V and 1 base from J, with 12 bases in between. This CDR3 has 14 residues. The DNA for the CDR3 is TGTGCCAGCAGCCCTGGCCGCCCGAACACTGAAGCTTTCTTT. Its translation: CASSPGRPNTEAFF.